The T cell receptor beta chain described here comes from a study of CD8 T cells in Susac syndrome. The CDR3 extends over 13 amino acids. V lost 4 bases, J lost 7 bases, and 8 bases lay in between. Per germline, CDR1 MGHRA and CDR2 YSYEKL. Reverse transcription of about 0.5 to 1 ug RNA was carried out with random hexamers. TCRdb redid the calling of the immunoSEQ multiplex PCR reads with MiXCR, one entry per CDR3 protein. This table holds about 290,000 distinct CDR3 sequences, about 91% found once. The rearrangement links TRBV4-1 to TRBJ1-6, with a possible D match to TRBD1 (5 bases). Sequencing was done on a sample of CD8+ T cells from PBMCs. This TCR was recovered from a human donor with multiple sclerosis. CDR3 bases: TGCGCCAGCAGCCTCGGGGGAAATTCACCCCTCCACTTT. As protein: CASSLGGNSPLHF.